A selection of T cell receptor beta chains follows, all from one sample in a study of siplizumab effects on memory and regulatory T cells. Assay: immunoSEQ multiplex PCR; the TCRdb copy retains only in-frame clones and omits some. The sample contains about 100,000 clones, around nine tenths of which appear only once. Sequencing was carried out using non-Treg CD4+ T cells sorted from blood. These receptors originate from a human donor in good health. The conserved cysteine and the conserved F or W are not part of the CDR3 here. The listing skips clone size in some rows; elsewhere it reads once, few, many or a size class.

J gene | clone size | V gene | CDR3 protein
TRBJ1-2 | . | TRBV10-3 | AIRISDKVAT
TRBJ2-1 | . | TRBV2 | ASSGRDDKNSYNEQF
TRBJ2-3 | . | TRBV11-3 | ASSLAGGRTDTQY
TRBJ2-5 | . | TRBV5-1 | ASSPDSSQETQY
TRBJ2-2 | . | TRBV11-3 | ASSRGGLAGTGELF
TRBJ1-1 | once | TRBV6-5 | ASRRRNMNTEAF
TRBJ2-3 | . | TRBV28 | ASSPTGRGPANTQY
TRBJ1-5 | . | TRBV4-1 | ASSQTGDTVSGNQPQH
TRBJ1-1 | few | TRBV2 | ASSRQSRTEAF
TRBJ2-7 | once | TRBV6-5 | ASSPGQGSYEQY
TRBJ1-5 | . | TRBV6-5 | ASGKGDQPQH
TRBJ2-1 | . | TRBV7-3 | ASSLSFVRAFNEQF
TRBJ2-7 | . | TRBV6-5 | ASSRGGTYEQY
TRBJ2-1 | . | TRBV18 | GTRSGVLGEQF
TRBJ1-5 | few | TRBV7-2 | ASSLMRDQPQH
TRBJ2-7 | . | TRBV28 | ASSFGAYEQY
TRBJ2-5 | once | TRBV7-2 | ASSPDTSANWETQY
TRBJ2-2 | . | TRBV5-4 | ASSLVLAVGAGELF
TRBJ2-7 | . | TRBV25-1 | ASSGRTSGSSYEQY
TRBJ2-3 | . | TRBV2 | ASSERTVTQY
TRBJ2-6 | . | TRBV19 | ASSIATLGDISGANVLT
TRBJ1-2 | . | TRBV28 | ASSFGQSYGYT
TRBJ1-2 | . | TRBV2 | ASSERADLFYGYT
TRBJ2-5 | . | TRBV14 | ASSQFTLQETQY
TRBJ1-4 | . | TRBV11-2 | ASSYRPGTANEKLF
TRBJ2-2 | . | TRBV4-1 | ASSQGPSSGKIGELF
TRBJ1-1 | . | TRBV5-5 | ASSFGGNTEAF
TRBJ1-2 | . | TRBV30 | AWSVFRPNYGYT
TRBJ2-3 | . | TRBV4-1 | ASSQPRAGVTDTQY
TRBJ1-5 | . | TRBV28 | ASCMPPGQGGQPQH
TRBJ2-2 | . | TRBV27 | ASSLGTGYTGELF
TRBJ1-1 | . | TRBV20-1 | SARVWTEAF
TRBJ1-6 | once | TRBV30 | AWEGPSRGPDSPLH
TRBJ1-5 | . | TRBV19 | ASSMVWGNQPQH
TRBJ2-2 | . | TRBV19 | ASRKLGASSTGELF
TRBJ2-2 | . | TRBV5-1 | ASSLKRAGELF
TRBJ2-1 | . | TRBV10-3 | AIRLAGESYNEQF
TRBJ1-4 | . | TRBV7-9 | ASSSPTGTAEKLF
TRBJ2-7 | . | TRBV19 | ASSTAGGNYEQY